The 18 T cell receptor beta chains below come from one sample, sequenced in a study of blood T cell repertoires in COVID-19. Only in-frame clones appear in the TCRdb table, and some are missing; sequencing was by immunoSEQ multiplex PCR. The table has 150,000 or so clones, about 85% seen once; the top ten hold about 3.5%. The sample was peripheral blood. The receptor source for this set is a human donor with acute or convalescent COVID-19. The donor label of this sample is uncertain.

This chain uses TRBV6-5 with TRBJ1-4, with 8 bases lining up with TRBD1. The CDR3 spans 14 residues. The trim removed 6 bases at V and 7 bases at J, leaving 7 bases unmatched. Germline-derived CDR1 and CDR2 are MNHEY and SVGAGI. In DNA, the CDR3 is TGTGCCAGCAGGTCAGGGGGCGTAGGTGAAAAACTGTTTTTT. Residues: CASRSGGVGEKLFF.

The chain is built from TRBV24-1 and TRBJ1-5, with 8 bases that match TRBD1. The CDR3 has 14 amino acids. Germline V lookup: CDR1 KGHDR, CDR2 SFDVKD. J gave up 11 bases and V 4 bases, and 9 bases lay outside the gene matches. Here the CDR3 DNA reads TGTGCCACCAGTGACCGCACAGGGGGTTCGGCCCAGCATTTT. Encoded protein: CATSDRTGGSAQHF.

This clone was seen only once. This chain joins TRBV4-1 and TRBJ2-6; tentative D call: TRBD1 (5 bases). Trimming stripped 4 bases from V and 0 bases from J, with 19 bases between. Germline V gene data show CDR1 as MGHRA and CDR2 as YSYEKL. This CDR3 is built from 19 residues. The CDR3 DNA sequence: TGCGCCAGCAGCCGCGGAACAGGTCCATTAATCTCTGGGGCCAACGTCCTGACTTTC. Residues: CASSRGTGPLISGANVLTF.

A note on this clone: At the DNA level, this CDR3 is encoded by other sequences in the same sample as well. In DNA form, the CDR3 reads TGCGCCAGCAGCTTGCAGGGATCCTATGGCTACACCTTC. Translating gives CASSLQGSYGYTF. J is TRBJ1-2 and V is TRBV5-1, with D possibly being TRBD1 (5 bases). CDR1 and CDR2 from the germline V gene are SGHRS and YFSETQ. V was cut by 1 base and J by 4 bases, with 8 bases left in between. There are 13 residues in the CDR3.

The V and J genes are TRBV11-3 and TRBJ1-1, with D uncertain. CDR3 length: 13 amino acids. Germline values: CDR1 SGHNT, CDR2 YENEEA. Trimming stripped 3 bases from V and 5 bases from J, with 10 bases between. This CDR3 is CASSLAARTEAFF. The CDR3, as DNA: TGTGCCAGCAGCTTGGCGGCGAGGACTGAAGCTTTCTTT.

The chain's CDR3 is CASSLGLAGSYEQYF. The DNA for the CDR3 is TGTGCCAGCAGCTTAGGGCTAGCGGGTTCCTACGAGCAGTACTTC. V usage is TRBV7-3 and J usage is TRBJ2-7, with 8 nucleotides matching TRBD2. V lost 2 bases to trimming and J lost 1 base; unmatched junction nucleotides: 4. The CDR3 length is 15 residues. In germline, CDR1 is SGHTA, CDR2 FQGTGA.

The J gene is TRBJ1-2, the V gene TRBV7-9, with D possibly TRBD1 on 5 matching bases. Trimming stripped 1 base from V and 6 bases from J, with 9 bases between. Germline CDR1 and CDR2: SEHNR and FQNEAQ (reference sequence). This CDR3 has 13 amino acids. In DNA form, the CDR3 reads TGTGCCAGCAGCTTAGGACGGGGGGATGGCTACACCTTC. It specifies CASSLGRGDGYTF. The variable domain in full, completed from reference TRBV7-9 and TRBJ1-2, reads DTGVSQNPRHKITKRGQNVTFRCDPISEHNRLYWYRQTLGQGPEFLTYFQNEAQLEKSRLLSDRFSAERPKGSFSTLEIQRTEQGDSAMYLCASSLGRGDGYTFGSGTRLTVV.

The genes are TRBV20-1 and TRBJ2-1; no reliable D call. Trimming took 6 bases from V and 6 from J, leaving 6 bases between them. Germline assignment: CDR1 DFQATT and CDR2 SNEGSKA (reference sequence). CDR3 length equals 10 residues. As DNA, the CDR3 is TGCAGTGCCTCCGTCAATGAGCAGTTCTTC. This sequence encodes CSASVNEQFF.

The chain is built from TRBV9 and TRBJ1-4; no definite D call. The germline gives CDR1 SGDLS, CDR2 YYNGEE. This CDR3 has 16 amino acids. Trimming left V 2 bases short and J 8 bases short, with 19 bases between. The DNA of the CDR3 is TGTGCCAGCAGCGTGGATCCCCGGAGGATAAGAGAAAAACTGTTTTTT. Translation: CASSVDPRRIREKLFF.

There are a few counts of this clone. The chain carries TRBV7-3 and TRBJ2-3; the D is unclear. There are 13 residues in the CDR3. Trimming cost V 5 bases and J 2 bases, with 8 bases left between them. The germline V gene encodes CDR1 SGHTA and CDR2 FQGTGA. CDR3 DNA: TGTGCCAGCAGCGTATACTTCACAGATACGCAGTATTTT. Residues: CASSVYFTDTQYF.

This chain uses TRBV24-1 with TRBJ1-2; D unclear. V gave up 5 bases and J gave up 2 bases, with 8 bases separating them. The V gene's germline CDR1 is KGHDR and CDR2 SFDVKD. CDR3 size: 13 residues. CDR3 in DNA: TGTGCCACCAGTGCCGGGAAGAACTATGGCTACACCTTC. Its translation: CATSAGKNYGYTF.

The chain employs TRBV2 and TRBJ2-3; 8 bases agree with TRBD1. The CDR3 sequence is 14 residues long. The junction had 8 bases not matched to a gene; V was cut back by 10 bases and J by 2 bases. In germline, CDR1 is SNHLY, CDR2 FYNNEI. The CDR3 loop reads CATRDRQSTDTQYF. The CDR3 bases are TGTGCCACCCGGGACAGGCAATCCACAGATACGCAGTATTTT.

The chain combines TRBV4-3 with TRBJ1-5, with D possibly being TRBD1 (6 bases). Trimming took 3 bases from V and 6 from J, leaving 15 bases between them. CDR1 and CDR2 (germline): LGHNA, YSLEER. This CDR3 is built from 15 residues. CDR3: CASSHYRVAGQPQHF. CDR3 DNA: TGCGCCAGCAGCCACTACAGGGTAGCTGGTCAGCCCCAGCATTTT.

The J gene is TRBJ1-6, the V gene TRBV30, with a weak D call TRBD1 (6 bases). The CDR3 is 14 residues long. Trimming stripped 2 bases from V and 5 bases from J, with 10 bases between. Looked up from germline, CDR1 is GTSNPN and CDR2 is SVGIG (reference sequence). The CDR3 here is CAWSPGTNNSPLHF. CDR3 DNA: TGTGCCTGGAGTCCCGGGACAAATAATTCACCCCTCCACTTT.

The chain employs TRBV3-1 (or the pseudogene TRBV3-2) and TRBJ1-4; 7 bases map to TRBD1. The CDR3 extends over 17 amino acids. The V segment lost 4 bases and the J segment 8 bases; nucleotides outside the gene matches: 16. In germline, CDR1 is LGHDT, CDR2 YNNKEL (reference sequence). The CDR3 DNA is TGTGCCAGCAGCCGCAACCTCAGGACAGGAGGGGAAGAAAAACTGTTTTTT. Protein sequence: CASSRNLRTGGEEKLFF.

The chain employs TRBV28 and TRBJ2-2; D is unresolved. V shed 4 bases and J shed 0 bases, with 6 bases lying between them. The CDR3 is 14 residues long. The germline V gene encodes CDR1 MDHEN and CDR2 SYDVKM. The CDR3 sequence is CASSSGSNTGELFF. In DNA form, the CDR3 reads TGTGCCAGCAGTTCCGGGTCGAACACCGGGGAGCTGTTTTTT.

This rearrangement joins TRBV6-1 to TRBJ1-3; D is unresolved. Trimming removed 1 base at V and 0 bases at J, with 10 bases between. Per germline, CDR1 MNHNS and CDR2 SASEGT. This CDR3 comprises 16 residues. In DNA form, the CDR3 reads TGTGCCAGCAGTGAAGGTATCTTCTACTCTGGAAACACCATATATTTT. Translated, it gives CASSEGIFYSGNTIYF.

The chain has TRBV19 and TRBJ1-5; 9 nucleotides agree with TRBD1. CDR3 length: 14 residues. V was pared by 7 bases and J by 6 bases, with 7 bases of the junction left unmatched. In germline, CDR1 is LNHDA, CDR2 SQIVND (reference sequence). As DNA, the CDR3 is TGTGCCAGTACTTTGGGACAGGGAGGTCAGCCCCAGCATTTT. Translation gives CASTLGQGGQPQHF.